The clone carrying this TCR beta chain came up a few times. Antigen specificity is unknown. Following RNA extraction, reverse transcription yielded cDNA that acted as the sequencing template. Produced via immunoSEQ multiplex PCR; TCRdb's table is partial and in-frame only. Of 210,000 or so clones in the sample, around 65% are singletons; the top ten hold roughly 1.2%. The data originate from a study of CD8+ T cells in alopecia areata. Whole-study findings and limits: The study found tofacitinib significantly decreased scalp clonality and expanded CD8+ clones among the top 100. It was lesional scalp, especially alopecia totalis/universalis, that showed higher clonality than normal scalp.

Stated treatment: oral pan-JAK inhibitor, 5-10 mg twice daily. Sampling of alopecia areata patients yielded lesional scalp punch biopsies as well as peripheral blood. CD4+ and CD8+ T cells were sorted from PBMCs stained for CD3, CD4 and CD8. The specimen comprised CD4+ T cells sorted from blood, sampled at roughly week 45, from a patient treated with tofacitinib. This receptor was obtained from a human donor with alopecia areata.

The CDR3 sequence: CASGGEGSNGYTF. CDR3 nucleotide sequence: TGTGCCAGCGGGGGCGAGGGATCCAATGGCTACACCTTC. The chain uses TRBV2 and TRBJ1-2, with TRBD1 as a possible D gene (6 bases). The CDR3 consists of 13 residues. Trimming pared 8 bases from V and 6 bases from J, leaving 16 bases between. Germline lookup yields CDR1 SNHLY and CDR2 FYNNEI.